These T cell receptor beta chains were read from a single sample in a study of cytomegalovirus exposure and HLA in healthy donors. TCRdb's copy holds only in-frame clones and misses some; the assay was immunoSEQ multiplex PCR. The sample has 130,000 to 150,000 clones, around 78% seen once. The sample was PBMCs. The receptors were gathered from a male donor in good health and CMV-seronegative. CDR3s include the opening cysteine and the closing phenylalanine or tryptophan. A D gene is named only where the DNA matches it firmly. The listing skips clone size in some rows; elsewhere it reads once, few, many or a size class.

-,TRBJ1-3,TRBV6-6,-,CASSYGGARGNTIYF,TGTGCCAGCAGTTACGGTGGGGCGCGAGGAAACACCATATATTTT
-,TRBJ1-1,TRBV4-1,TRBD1,CASSQDPSGTGGTEAFF,TGCGCCAGCAGCCAAGATCCCTCCGGGACAGGGGGGACTGAAGCTTTCTTT
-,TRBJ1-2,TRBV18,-,CASSPLDGYTF,TGTGCCAGCTCACCTCTCGATGGCTACACCTTC
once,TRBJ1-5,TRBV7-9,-,CASSLGGSWTRNQPQHF,TGTGCCAGCAGCTTAGGAGGGTCGTGGACTCGCAATCAGCCCCAGCATTTT
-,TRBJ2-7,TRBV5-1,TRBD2,CASSRGTSDSYEQYF,TGCGCCAGCAGTCGCGGGACTAGCGACTCCTACGAGCAGTACTTC
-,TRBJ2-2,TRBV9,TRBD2,CASSGDYTGELFF,TGTGCCAGCAGCGGGGACTATACCGGGGAGCTGTTTTTT
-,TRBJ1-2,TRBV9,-,CASSDRVYGYTF,TGTGCCAGCAGCGACAGGGTCTATGGCTACACCTTC
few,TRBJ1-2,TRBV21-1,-,CASRKRRDGARCYTF,TGTGCCAGCAGGAAGAGGAGGGACGGAGCCCGATGCTACACCTTC
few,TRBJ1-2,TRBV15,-,CATSREGGYGYTF,TGTGCCACCAGCAGAGAGGGGGGCTATGGCTACACCTTC
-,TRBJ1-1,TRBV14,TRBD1,CASSQGQGGTEAFF,TGTGCCAGCAGCCAGGGACAGGGAGGCACTGAAGCTTTCTTT
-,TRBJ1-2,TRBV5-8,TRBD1,CASTSPGQGALDYTF,TGTGCCAGCACCAGCCCGGGACAGGGGGCGTTGGACTACACCTTC
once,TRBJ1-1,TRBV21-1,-,CASSNPGHETPNTEAFF,TGTGCCAGCAGCAACCCGGGACATGAGACACCGAACACTGAAGCTTTCTTT
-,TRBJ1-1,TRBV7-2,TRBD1,CASSPRTGGYTEAFF,TGTGCCAGCAGCCCTCGGACAGGGGGCTATACTGAAGCTTTCTTT
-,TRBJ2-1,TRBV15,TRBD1,CATSGGTGGYNEQFF,TGTGCCACCAGCGGCGGGACAGGGGGCTACAATGAGCAGTTCTTC
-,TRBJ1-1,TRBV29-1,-,CSVEEQMNTEAFF,TGCAGCGTTGAGGAGCAGATGAACACTGAAGCTTTCTTT
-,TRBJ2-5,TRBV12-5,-,CASGLGHPGETQYF,TGTGCTAGTGGTTTGGGGCACCCCGGGGAGACCCAGTACTTC
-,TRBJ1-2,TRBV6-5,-,CASREGWAPNYGYTF,TGTGCCAGCAGGGAGGGGTGGGCCCCGAACTATGGCTACACCTTC
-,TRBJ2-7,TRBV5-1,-,CASSLAQTTTYEQYF,TGCGCCAGCAGCTTGGCCCAGACTACGACCTACGAGCAGTACTTC
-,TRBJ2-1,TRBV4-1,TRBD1,CASSRTGAWDNEQFF,TGCGCCAGCAGCCGAACAGGGGCTTGGGACAATGAGCAGTTCTTC
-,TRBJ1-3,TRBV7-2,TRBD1,CASSLVSGQDTIYF,TGTGCCAGCAGCTTAGTATCCGGACAGGACACCATATATTTT
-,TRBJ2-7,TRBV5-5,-,CASSLVREQYF,TGTGCCAGCAGCTTGGTCCGGGAACAGTACTTC
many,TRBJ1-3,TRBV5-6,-,CASSLALLGQSPGNTIYF,TGTGCCAGCAGCTTGGCTTTGCTGGGGCAATCTCCTGGAAACACCATATATTTT
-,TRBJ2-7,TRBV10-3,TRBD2,CAISDPPGLAGISYEQYF,TGTGCCATCAGTGACCCTCCAGGACTAGCGGGGATCTCCTACGAGCAGTACTTC
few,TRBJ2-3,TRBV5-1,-,CASSLYTGADTQYF,TGCGCCAGCAGCTTGTATACGGGGGCAGATACGCAGTATTTT
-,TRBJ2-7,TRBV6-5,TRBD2,CASRSEREGTHEQYF,TGTGCCAGCAGATCCGAGCGGGAGGGAACCCACGAGCAGTACTTC
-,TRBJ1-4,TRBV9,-,CASSASGQNSNEKLFF,TGTGCCAGCAGCGCATCCGGACAGAACTCTAATGAAAAACTGTTTTTT
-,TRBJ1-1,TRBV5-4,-,CASKLEGGPRNTEAFF,TGTGCCAGCAAGCTCGAAGGGGGTCCTAGGAATACTGAAGCTTTCTTT
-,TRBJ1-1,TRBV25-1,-,CASRPGQNTEAFF,TGTGCCAGCAGACCCGGACAGAACACTGAAGCTTTCTTT
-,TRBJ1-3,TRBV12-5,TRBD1,CASGLGTGTISGNTIYF,TGTGCTAGTGGTTTGGGGACAGGAACGATCTCTGGAAACACCATATATTTT
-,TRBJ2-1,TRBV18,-,CASSPFVGGEGNEQFF,TGTGCCAGCTCACCATTCGTGGGCGGTGAGGGCAATGAGCAGTTCTTC
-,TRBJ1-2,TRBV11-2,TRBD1,CASSATGGFNYGYTF,TGTGCCAGCAGCGCCACAGGGGGCTTTAACTATGGCTACACCTTC
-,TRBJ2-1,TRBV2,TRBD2,CASSPTSGGAQFF,TGTGCCAGCAGTCCGACTAGCGGGGGGGCTCAGTTCTTC
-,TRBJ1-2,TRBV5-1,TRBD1,CASSETGGGNYGYTF,TGCGCCAGCAGCGAGACAGGGGGAGGTAACTATGGCTACACCTTC